What follows are 18 T cell receptor beta chains derived from one specimen sequenced in a study of Ad26.COV2.S vaccination and SARS-CoV-2 variants. Sequenced by immunoSEQ multiplex PCR; TCRdb stores in-frame clones only, minus some. The data show roughly 380,000 clones, about nine tenths seen once. Specified treatment: 19 received Ad26.COV2.S at low or high dose, single or two shots; 5 received placebo; per-sample allocation not given. At day 63 after the first vaccine or placebo injection, samples were drawn. The input for sequencing was peripheral blood, taken in a trial of Ad26.COV2.S vaccine versus placebo. These receptors were collected from a person between 18 and 65 years old who received the Ad26.COV2.S COVID-19 vaccine or a placebo.

This clone was picked up a small number of times. The chain recombines TRBV27 with TRBJ1-5; 9 bases line up with TRBD1. The CDR3 is 13 residues long. V shed 5 bases, J shed 6 bases, and the junction held 2 bases outside the gene matches. Germline CDR1 is MNHEY and CDR2 is SMNVEV (reference sequence). CDR3 in DNA: TGTGCCAGCAGTAGGACAGGGGTTCAGCCCCAGCATTTT. Translated: CASSRTGVQPQHF.

The chain carries TRBV30 and TRBJ1-5; no clear D. The CDR3 is 12 residues long. From germline, CDR1 is GTSNPN and CDR2 SVGIG (reference sequence). V was clipped by 6 bases and J by 0 bases, with 6 bases between them. CDR3 amino acids: CACESSNQPQHF. DNA for the CDR3: TGTGCCTGTGAGAGTAGCAATCAGCCCCAGCATTTT. The full variable domain, completed using reference TRBV30 and TRBJ1-5, is SQTIHQWPATLVQPVGSPLSLECTVEGTSNPNLYWYRQAAGRGLQLLFYSVGIGQISSEVPQNLSASRPQDRQFILSSKKLLLSDSGFYLCACESSNQPQHFGDGTRLSIL.

J is TRBJ2-1 and V is TRBV7-6; D gene ambiguous. The V gene's germline CDR1 is SGHVS and CDR2 FNYEAQ. The CDR3 is made up of 13 amino acids. Trimming removed 1 base at V and 10 bases at J, with 11 bases between. The CDR3 DNA reads as TGTGCCAGCAGCTTAGTACCCTCTCGGGAGCAGTTCTTC. Its protein product is CASSLVPSREQFF.

This clone has a single count. The chain has TRBV6-1 and TRBJ1-5; D not resolved. Germline V CDR1 and CDR2: MNHNS, SASEGT. This CDR3 is built from 14 residues. V was shortened by 2 bases and J by 4 bases, with 9 bases between the two germline ends. CDR3 loop: CASSEREENQPQHF. The CDR3, as DNA: TGTGCCAGCAGTGAAAGGGAGGAAAATCAGCCCCAGCATTTT.

This clone was seen a single time. This chain connects TRBV30 to TRBJ1-3; 7 nucleotides match TRBD1. Germline trimming cut 1 base from V and 5 bases from J; bases unmatched to any gene: 8. In germline, CDR1 is GTSNPN, CDR2 SVGIG (reference sequence). This CDR3 comprises 15 residues. CDR3 bases: TGTGCCTGGAGTGGTGCGACAGGGAGTCGAAACACCATATATTTT. It specifies CAWSGATGSRNTIYF.

This chain uses TRBV7-9 with TRBJ1-5; TRBD1 might be the D (6 bases). Trimming left V 1 base short and J 2 bases short, with 9 bases between. The germline V gene has CDR1 SEHNR and CDR2 FQNEAQ (reference sequence). The CDR3 covers 15 residues. In nucleotides, the CDR3 is TGTGCCAGCAGCTTAGACACAGGGCGCAATCAGCCCCAGCATTTT. Residues: CASSLDTGRNQPQHF.

This chain joins TRBV29-1 and TRBJ2-3; the D gene could be TRBD1 or TRBD2 (5 bases each). Trimming stripped 7 bases from V and 6 bases from J, with 14 bases between. Looked up from germline, CDR1 is SQVTM and CDR2 is ANQGSEA. This CDR3 is built from 12 residues. CDR3 residues: CSGGTGPDTQYF. The CDR3 DNA follows: TGCAGCGGAGGGACGGGGCCGGATACGCAGTATTTT.

On this clone itself: The same CDR3 is also encoded by other DNA sequences in this sample. The chain joins TRBV6-1 to TRBJ2-7; tentative D call: TRBD2 (5 bases). V was cut by 2 bases and J by 4 bases, with 6 bases left in between. The CDR3 is 12 residues long. CDR1 is MNHNS and CDR2 is SASEGT in the germline V gene. DNA of the CDR3: TGTGCCAGCAGTGAACGGGGATACGAGCAGTACTTC. Encoded protein: CASSERGYEQYF.

V gene TRBV19 combines with J gene TRBJ1-1; D ambiguous. CDR1 and CDR2 (germline): LNHDA, SQIVND (reference sequence). Trimming removed 7 bases at V and 0 bases at J, with 12 bases between. The CDR3 length is 14 residues. CDR3 amino acids: CASTSSRVNTEAFF. The CDR3 bases are TGTGCCAGTACATCTTCCCGGGTGAACACTGAAGCTTTCTTT.

The rearrangement joins TRBV29-1 to TRBJ1-2, with TRBD1 matching over 9 bases. The CDR3 consists of 18 residues. The trim removed 4 bases at V and 8 bases at J, leaving 23 bases unmatched. Germline-derived CDR1 and CDR2 are SQVTM and ANQGSEA. CDR3 loop: CSVGRDREGSRPQGGYTF. Here the CDR3 DNA reads TGCAGCGTTGGCCGGGACAGGGAGGGGAGTAGGCCCCAGGGGGGCTACACCTTC.

The V and J genes are TRBV11-3 and TRBJ2-3, with D unclear. The V end lost 3 bases, the J end lost 6 bases, and 7 bases lay between the germline ends. The CDR3 length is 12 residues. Per the germline V gene, CDR1 is SGHNT and CDR2 is YENEEA. The CDR3 reads CASSFTGDTQYF. CDR3 in DNA: TGTGCCAGCAGCTTCACTGGGGATACGCAGTATTTT.

The chain couples TRBV9 to TRBJ2-7; the match to TRBD2 covers 8 bases. The CDR3 consists of 15 residues. In germline, CDR1 is SGDLS, CDR2 YYNGEE. J was trimmed by 2 bases and V by 4 bases; bases with no gene match: 8. CDR3 region: CASSPSGGYTYEQYF. CDR3 nucleotides: TGTGCCAGCAGCCCAAGCGGGGGCTATACCTACGAGCAGTACTTC. The whole variable domain, remainder taken from reference TRBV9 and TRBJ2-7, is DSGVTQTPKHLITATGQRVTLRCSPRSGDLSVYWYQQSLDQGLQFLIQYYNGEERAKGNILERFSAQQFPDLHSELNLSSLELGDSALYFCASSPSGGYTYEQYFGPGTRLTVT.

This clone appeared a single time. J is TRBJ2-7 and V is TRBV9, with TRBD1 identical over 12 bases. The CDR3 is 15 residues long. CDR1 and CDR2 from the germline V gene are SGDLS and YYNGEE. Losses at the gene ends were 2 bases for V and 6 bases for J; bases not matched to a gene: 6. This CDR3 reads CASSVTGTGGGEQYF. CDR3 sequence (DNA): TGTGCCAGCAGCGTTACCGGGACAGGGGGCGGCGAGCAGTACTTC.

V and J are TRBV29-1 and TRBJ2-5; 8 nucleotides agree with TRBD1. CDR3 length: 13 amino acids. The germline CDR1 and CDR2 sequences are SQVTM and ANQGSEA. V lost 7 bases, J lost 2 bases, and 6 bases stayed unmatched. The CDR3 nucleotides are TGCAGCGGGAAGGACAGGGTGCAAGAGACCCAGTACTTC. Translating it yields CSGKDRVQETQYF.

The V call is TRBV6-1, the J call TRBJ2-5, with 7 bases matching TRBD2. V was clipped by 2 bases and J by 5 bases; unmatched bases: 8. Germline V gene sequence: CDR1 MNHNS, CDR2 SASEGT. The CDR3 is 15 residues long. The CDR3 coding sequence is TGTGCCAGCAGTGAATTCGTACTAGCGTATGAGACCCAGTACTTC. This gives the protein CASSEFVLAYETQYF.

The chain joins TRBV11-3 to TRBJ2-2, with D tentatively TRBD2 (7 bases). The length of the CDR3 is 17 residues. V was pared by 0 bases and J by 4 bases, with 15 bases between. Per the germline V gene, CDR1 is SGHNT and CDR2 is YENEEA. The CDR3 DNA sequence: TGTGCCAGCAGCTTAGATTGGGGGGGCGAGGGCACCGGGGAGCTGTTTTTT. It codes for CASSLDWGGEGTGELFF.

J is TRBJ2-1 and V is TRBV19; D is undetermined. The CDR3 totals 14 residues. Trimming cost V 7 bases and J 2 bases, with 12 bases left between them. Germline assignment: CDR1 LNHDA and CDR2 SQIVND (reference sequence). CDR3 in DNA: TGTGCCAGTATGCGCAGGTCTGCCTACAATGAGCAGTTCTTC. Its protein product is CASMRRSAYNEQFF.

The chain recombines TRBV10-3 with TRBJ1-1, with a weak D call TRBD1 (5 bases). CDR3 length equals 13 residues. Germline V CDR1 and CDR2: ENHRY, SYGVKD. V lost 10 bases and J lost 1, with 13 bases in between. CDR3: CATRDFTNTEAFF. CDR3 bases: TGTGCCACCCGGGACTTCACGAACACTGAAGCTTTCTTT.